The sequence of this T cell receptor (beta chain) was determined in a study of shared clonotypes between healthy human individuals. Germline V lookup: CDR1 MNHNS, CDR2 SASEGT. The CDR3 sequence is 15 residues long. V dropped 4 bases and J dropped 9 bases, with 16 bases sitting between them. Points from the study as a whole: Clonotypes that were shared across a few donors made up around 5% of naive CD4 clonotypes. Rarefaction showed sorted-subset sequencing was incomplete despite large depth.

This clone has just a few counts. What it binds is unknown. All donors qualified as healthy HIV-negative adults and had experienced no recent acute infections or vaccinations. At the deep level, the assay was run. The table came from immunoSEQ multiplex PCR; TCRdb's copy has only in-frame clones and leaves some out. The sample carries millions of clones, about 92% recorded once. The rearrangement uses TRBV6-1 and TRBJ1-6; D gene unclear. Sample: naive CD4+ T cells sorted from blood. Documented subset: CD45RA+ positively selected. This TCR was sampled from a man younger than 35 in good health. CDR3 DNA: TGTGCCAGCAGTGTCTTACCAACCGGTACTTCACCCCTCCACTTT. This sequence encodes CASSVLPTGTSPLHF.